A single sample gave rise to the 29 T cell receptor beta chains below, sequenced in a study of response to subunit inactivated influenza vaccine. MiXCR was run by TCRdb on the RT-PCR reads, yielding one entry per CDR3 protein. The data hold hundreds of thousands of distinct CDR3 sequences, with around a sixth observed a single time. This sample comprised PBMCs from blood, obtained 5 days after vaccination. The receptors derive from a man between 50 and 59 years old who received an inactivated influenza vaccine.

This clonotype showed up just a few times. The V call is TRBV7-2, the J call TRBJ2-2; D not resolved. The V end was cut by 0 bases, the J end by 4 bases, with 9 bases between. Germline V CDR1 and CDR2: SGHTA, FQGNSA. The CDR3 consists of 15 residues. The CDR3 is CASSLALSSTGELFF. The CDR3 nucleotides are TGTGCCAGCAGCTTAGCGCTATCGTCCACCGGGGAGCTGTTTTTT. Complete variable domain (other parts from reference TRBV7-2 and TRBJ2-2): GAGVSQSPSNKVTEKGKDVELRCDPISGHTALYWYRQSLGQGLEFLIYFQGNSAPDKSGLPSDRFSAERTGGSVSTLTIQRTQQEDSAVYLCASSLALSSTGELFFGEGSRLTVL.

This chain uses TRBV4-3 with TRBJ2-1; no clear D. Germline CDR1 is LGHNA and CDR2 is YSLEER. V was cut by 4 bases and J by 9 bases, with 16 bases left in between. The CDR3 runs 14 residues. CDR3: CASSPYSTPLEQFF. CDR3 nucleotides: TGCGCCAGCAGCCCGTACTCGACGCCGCTTGAGCAGTTCTTC.

The chain carries TRBV4-3 and TRBJ1-2; D is unclear. This CDR3 region has 15 residues. Germline CDR1 and CDR2: LGHNA and YSLEER. The germline V and J ends were trimmed by 0 bases and 8 bases, with 16 bases remaining between them. In nucleotides, the CDR3 is TGCGCCAGCAGCCAAGACAGGAGGTCCCTGGCGGGCTACACCTTC. Translated: CASSQDRRSLAGYTF.

This chain links TRBV20-1 with TRBJ2-7; D gene ambiguous. Per the germline V gene, CDR1 is DFQATT and CDR2 is SNEGSKA (reference sequence). V lost 1 base and J lost 2, with 12 bases in between. The CDR3 covers 14 residues. The chain's CDR3 is CSARVGAGAYEQYF. Written as DNA, the CDR3 is TGCAGTGCTAGAGTAGGCGCAGGAGCCTACGAGCAGTACTTC.

This chain joins TRBV4-1 and TRBJ1-2; no definite D call. V lost 0 bases and J lost 4, with 12 bases in between. CDR1 is MGHRA and CDR2 is YSYEKL in the germline V gene. This CDR3 region has 15 residues. The CDR3 reads CASSQEGYGAYGYTF. CDR3 nucleotide sequence: TGCGCCAGCAGCCAAGAGGGTTATGGAGCCTATGGCTACACCTTC.

This clonotype was seen only a few times. The genes are TRBV20-1 and TRBJ2-1, with D perhaps matching TRBD1 (9 bases). V lost 6 bases and J 6 bases, leaving 24 bases between the germline ends. This CDR3 has 16 residues. In germline, CDR1 is DFQATT, CDR2 SNEGSKA (reference sequence). As DNA, the CDR3 is TGCAGTGCCATTCGGGGGGGGACAGGGATGGGCAATGAGCAGTTCTTC. Translated: CSAIRGGTGMGNEQFF.

In this sample, this clonotype turned up a few times. V usage is TRBV12-3 or TRBV12-4 and J usage is TRBJ1-3; D gene unclear. The CDR3 consists of 16 residues. V lost 5 bases and J lost 0, with 14 bases in between. The CDR3 region is CASSPTPTISGNTIYF. CDR3 bases: TGTGCCAGCAGTCCCACTCCGACCATCTCTGGAAACACCATATATTTT.

In this sample, this clonotype turned up a few times. The CDR3 loop reads CSASLLETQYF. For the CDR3, the DNA is TGCAGTGCTAGTCTACTGGAGACCCAGTACTTC. This chain joins TRBV20-1 and TRBJ2-5; no firm D call. The CDR3 length is 11 residues. V dropped 3 bases and J dropped 5 bases, with 7 bases sitting between them. Germline CDR1 is DFQATT and CDR2 is SNEGSKA (reference sequence).

This clonotype came up a few times. The chain is built from TRBV9 and TRBJ2-1, with TRBD2 matching over 10 bases. V lost 6 bases, J lost 5 bases, and 8 bases stayed unmatched. This CDR3 spans 15 amino acids. The germline gives CDR1 SGDLS, CDR2 YYNGEE. The CDR3 loop reads CASTIGLADHNEQFF. The CDR3 coding sequence is TGTGCCAGCACCATTGGACTAGCGGACCACAATGAGCAGTTCTTC. The full variable domain, completed using reference TRBV9 and TRBJ2-1, is DSGVTQTPKHLITATGQRVTLRCSPRSGDLSVYWYQQSLDQGLQFLIQYYNGEERAKGNILERFSAQQFPDLHSELNLSSLELGDSALYFCASTIGLADHNEQFFGPGTRLTVL.

This clonotype was picked up a small number of times. The rearrangement joins TRBV12-3 or TRBV12-4 to TRBJ2-1, with TRBD2 matching over 11 bases. CDR3 length: 16 amino acids. The V and J ends lost 4 bases and 4 bases, in that order; junction bases with no gene match: 6. This chain's CDR3 is CASSSLTSGAYNEQFF. CDR3 DNA sequence: TGTGCCAGCAGTTCCCTGACTAGCGGGGCTTACAATGAGCAGTTCTTC.

In its sample, this clonotype was seen many times. The chain links TRBV29-1 to TRBJ2-7, with 10 bases that match TRBD2. The CDR3 has 14 amino acids. Germline loops: CDR1 SQVTM, CDR2 ANQGSEA. Unmatched junction bases numbered 5, after V lost 3 bases and J lost 3 bases. The CDR3 spells CSVEDSGGNYEQYF. The CDR3 DNA follows: TGCAGCGTTGAGGATAGCGGGGGGAACTACGAGCAGTACTTC.

The J gene is TRBJ1-1, the V gene TRBV6-5, with 9 nucleotides matching TRBD1. In germline, CDR1 is MNHEY, CDR2 SVGAGI. Trimming took 1 base from V and 7 from J; bases not matched to a gene: 4. The CDR3 spans 14 residues. CDR3 in amino acids: CASSYYGQGSEAFF. The DNA for the CDR3 is TGTGCCAGCAGTTACTATGGACAGGGGAGTGAAGCTTTCTTT.

This clonotype appeared a few times. The chain carries TRBV6-2 or TRBV6-3 and TRBJ2-7; maybe TRBD2 (6 bases). V shed 6 bases and J shed 3 bases, with 15 bases lying between them. Germline CDR1 reads MNHEY; CDR2 reads SVGEGT. This CDR3 region has 14 residues. The CDR3 DNA sequence: TGTGCCAGCAGCCCCCCGGGGGTTCACTACGAGCAGTACTTC. It yields the protein CASSPPGVHYEQYF.

The chain employs TRBV28 and TRBJ1-2; D ambiguous. The CDR3 is 15 amino acids. Germline V lookup: CDR1 MDHEN, CDR2 SYDVKM. The ends were cut back, 7 bases at V and 0 bases at J, with 15 bases in the middle. The CDR3 loop reads CASKGLGRANYGYTF. The CDR3 bases are TGTGCCAGCAAAGGGTTGGGCAGAGCTAACTATGGCTACACCTTC.

The table lists this clonotype with many counts. The junction departs from germline at one end; a sequencing error may be responsible. The rearrangement joins TRBV12-3 or TRBV12-4 to TRBJ1-3; tentative D call: TRBD1 (5 bases). The CDR3 sequence is 15 residues long. CDR3 loop: CASSIALRDRNTIYF. The CDR3 coding sequence is TGTGCCAGCAGTATAGCCCTCAGGGATCGAAACACCATATATTTT.

V gene TRBV20-1 combines with J gene TRBJ1-1, with TRBD1 matching over 11 bases. Germline V gene lookup returns CDR1 DFQATT and CDR2 SNEGSKA (reference sequence). The V and J ends lost 6 bases and 5 bases, in that order; junction bases with no gene match: 8. The CDR3 has 14 residues. In DNA form, the CDR3 reads TGCAGTGCCACGGACAGGGGGCCGGGGACTGAAGCTTTCTTT. It encodes CSATDRGPGTEAFF.

This clonotype was picked up many times. CDR3 bases: TGTGCCAGCAGCCAGGGACTAGCGAGTAATGAGCAGTTCTTC. Its protein is CASSQGLASNEQFF. The rearrangement links TRBV7-9 to TRBJ2-1, with 10 bases fitting TRBD2. V lost 5 bases and J lost 7; bases outside the gene matches: 5. The CDR3 has 14 residues. Germline lookup yields CDR1 SEHNR and CDR2 FQNEAQ (reference sequence).

The genes are TRBV20-1 and TRBJ2-5; 10 positions match TRBD2. The V and J ends lost 0 bases and 3 bases, in that order; junction bases with no gene match: 13. Germline CDR1 and CDR2: DFQATT and SNEGSKA (reference sequence). The CDR3 spans 18 residues. In DNA form, the CDR3 reads TGCAGTGCTAGAGATTTCACGGGTGGGCTAGCGGGAGAAGAGACCCAGTACTTC. Translating it yields CSARDFTGGLAGEETQYF.

The chain couples TRBV9 to TRBJ2-3; 8 nucleotides agree with TRBD2. The CDR3 sequence is 15 residues long. With V trimmed by 0 bases and J by 5 bases, 5 bases remained unmatched. Germline assignment: CDR1 SGDLS and CDR2 YYNGEE. CDR3 residues: CASSVAGGPGDTQYF. As DNA, the CDR3 is TGTGCCAGCAGCGTAGCGGGAGGGCCGGGAGATACGCAGTATTTT.

The chain uses TRBV28 and TRBJ2-7; TRBD1 agrees at 9 bases. This CDR3 spans 16 amino acids. Trimming at V came to 7 bases and at J to 1 base, leaving 11 bases not matched to a gene. The germline V gene encodes CDR1 MDHEN and CDR2 SYDVKM. The CDR3 loop reads CASTAGTGQGSYEQYF. In DNA form, the CDR3 reads TGTGCCAGCACCGCCGGAACGGGACAGGGATCCTACGAGCAGTACTTC.

Only a few counts were recorded for this clonotype. The chain has TRBV5-6 and TRBJ1-6; perhaps TRBD1 as D (6 bases). CDR3 length: 16 residues. V lost 1 base and J lost 4, with 12 bases in between. Per germline, CDR1 SGHDT and CDR2 YYEEEE. The DNA of the CDR3 is TGTGCCAGCAGCTTGTATGGGACACGGTATAATTCACCCCTCCACTTT. The encoded protein is CASSLYGTRYNSPLHF.

Notes on this clonotype: Given a much more abundant clone one base away, this may be a read error. This rearrangement joins TRBV20-1 to TRBJ2-7; unclear D gene. CDR3 length: 11 amino acids. V was pared by 6 bases and J by 4 bases, with 10 bases between. Germline CDR1 DFQATT, CDR2 SNEGSKA (reference sequence). Here the CDR3 reads CSAEAQYEQYF. CDR3 nucleotides: TGCAGTGCCGAGGCGCAATACGAGCAGTACTTC.

In this sample, this clonotype turned up a few times. V is TRBV4-1 and J is TRBJ1-1; D call uncertain. The V gene lost 1 base and the J gene lost 5 bases, with 14 bases spanning the gap. The CDR3 sequence is 15 residues long. CDR1 and CDR2 from the germline V gene are MGHRA and YSYEKL. The CDR3 DNA follows: TGCGCCAGCAGCCAAGTCGGCCGGGGAGGGACTGAAGCTTTCTTT. This gives the protein CASSQVGRGGTEAFF.

V gene TRBV5-1 combines with J gene TRBJ2-2; 8 positions agree with TRBD1. The germline V gene has CDR1 SGHRS and CDR2 YFSETQ. V shed 4 bases and J 6 bases; nucleotides not matched to a gene: 8. CDR3 length: 15 residues. The CDR3 DNA follows: TGCGCCAGCAGCGCCCAGGGGGCGCATGCCGGGGAGCTGTTTTTT. Translation gives CASSAQGAHAGELFF.

A note on this clonotype: Germline and junction disagree at one end, which may indicate a read error. The chain combines TRBV12-3 or TRBV12-4 with TRBJ1-1, with TRBD1 matching 8 bases. This CDR3 comprises 16 residues. The CDR3 DNA reads TGTGCCAGCAGCTTAGTAACCGGGACAGGGAACACTGAAGCTTTCTTT. Protein sequence: CASSLVTGTGNTEAFF.

This clonotype was found a few times. The chain is built from TRBV12-3 or TRBV12-4 and TRBJ2-7; 8 positions match TRBD1. With 5 bases clipped from V and 3 bases from J, the junction kept 3 bases outside the gene matches. CDR3 length: 13 residues. The CDR3 nucleotides are TGTGCCAGCAGTGACAGGGGCTTCTACGAGCAGTACTTC. Its translation is CASSDRGFYEQYF.

The chain employs TRBV14 and TRBJ2-1; maybe TRBD2 (6 bases). Germline assignment: CDR1 SGHDN and CDR2 FVKESK. The CDR3 extends over 17 amino acids. V was clipped by 1 base and J by 9 bases, with 22 bases between them. The CDR3 loop is CASSQGTGLTSEGEQFF. CDR3 in DNA: TGTGCCAGCAGCCAAGGAACCGGATTAACGTCGGAGGGTGAGCAGTTCTTC. The full variable domain, in which reference TRBV14 and TRBJ2-1 provide the parts outside the CDR3, is EAGVTQFPSHSVIEKGQTVTLRCDPISGHDNLYWYRRVMGKEIKFLLHFVKESKQDESGMPNNRFLAERTGGTYSTLKVQPAELEDSGVYFCASSQGTGLTSEGEQFFGPGTRLTVL.

This clonotype was recorded many times. V is TRBV7-8 and J is TRBJ2-7; perhaps TRBD2 as D (5 bases). The V gene's germline CDR1 is SGHVS and CDR2 FQNEAQ. V dropped 3 bases and J dropped 6 bases, with 12 bases sitting between them. The CDR3 loop spans 13 amino acids. CDR3 nucleotide sequence: TGTGCCAGCAGCTTCCAACGAGGGAGCGAGCAGTACTTC. Encoded protein: CASSFQRGSEQYF.

This chain connects TRBV24-1 to TRBJ2-1; D gene uncertain. Trimming pared 8 bases from V and 7 bases from J, leaving 11 bases between. The CDR3 runs to 12 residues. Germline loops: CDR1 KGHDR, CDR2 SFDVKD. The CDR3 loop is CATKGYTNEQFF. CDR3 DNA: TGTGCCACCAAGGGCTACACAAATGAGCAGTTCTTC.